This entry features one T cell receptor (beta chain) sequence. Its antigen is still unknown. No much larger clone is present one base from it, and per-base qualities are unavailable. This sample is part of a study of T cell responses to AZD1222 COVID-19 vaccine (dated by TCRdb to the early 2020s). Regarding the study in general: Because spike-specific TCR depth and breadth did not differ between the two schedules, AZD1222 recipients who got a second dose at roughly 4 weeks were pooled with those who got a second dose at roughly 12 weeks. A total of just over 230 trial participants underwent TCR sequencing, of whom around 200 received two doses of AZD1222 and some 26 received two doses of the MenACWY control vaccine. Trial participants were enrolled by age into 18-55, 56-69 and 70-plus year subgroups, with 148, 28 and 57 TCR-sequenced participants respectively. Points the paper makes about the study in general: Conclusions about previously exposed vaccinees are limited, since just five to seven AZD1222 recipients were seropositive for SARS-CoV-2 at baseline. The 56-69-year group was small, and its depth increase did not reach significance, likely because of low power. After two AZD1222 doses, both the breadth and the depth of spike-specific TCRs were significantly higher than at day 0 and than in MenACWY recipients. Reportedly, almost half of the unique spike-specific TCRs recognized epitopes lying outside the regions that are mutated in the B.1.351 and B.1.1.7 variants. Because no samples from the day 14 peak response were available, repertoires could be characterized only after the peak T cell response. Participants were mostly white British, with more females than males. The authors suggested clonal diversity may have been underestimated. Vaccine-associated CD4 TCRs spanned the whole spike protein, with dominant responses in regions 160-218 and 743-854.

The CDR3, from cysteine to phenylalanine, totals 12 residues. Solely the CDR3 DNA is kept, with 36 bases framed from the first base. V lost 5 bases and J lost 7 bases; the stretch between them is 11 bases long. CDR1 and CDR2 (SGHAT, FQNNGV) derive from the germline V gene. The time point label of this sample denotes: baseline before first vaccination. Vaccinee samples were obtained from the UK trials COV001 and COV002, which included a single-blind randomized controlled phase 2/3 trial of AZD1222 (ChAdOx1 nCoV-19) in healthy adults. For TCRbeta chain sequencing, PBMC samples were collected from trial participants at day 0 and at day 28 after the second dose. The CDR3 regions of human TCRbeta chains were analyzed by immunosequencing. The study's processing was this. TCRs in the repertoires were compared against a reference library of SARS-CoV-2-specific TCRs that had been generated with the MIRA antigen-specificity platform. Breadth was defined as the fraction of unique TCRs that were SARS-CoV-2-associated, and depth was defined as the fraction of total T cells that were SARS-CoV-2-associated. Each spike-specific TCR was assigned to its reactive spike region and to a CD4 or CD8 class using the MIRA data. Log10-transformed breadth and depth values were compared by one-way ANOVA with Sidak's multiple comparisons tests. TCRdb re-hosts the immuneACCESS table, in-frame sequences only. Its copies lack some clones; in the studies checked, an unresolved V gene accounts for under half of them, and the cause for the rest is not known. Clone size and V and J calls were adopted from that table, with D and trimming inferred from the DNA. The sample table lists about 110,000 clones, around 90% of them with a count of one. Approximately 4.7% of the sample rests with the top ten.

Here the chain combines TRBV11-2 and TRBJ1-1, with the D gene uncertain. The specimen comprised peripheral blood, sampled on day 0 of AZD1222 vaccination. The receptor was derived from an adult in good health. The CDR3 region has the sequence CASSRAEIEAFF. Read as DNA, the sequence is TGTGCCAGCAGCCGGGCAGAGATTGAAGCTTTCTTT.